Listed here are 22 T cell receptor beta chains from one sample, sequenced in a study of blood T cell repertoires in COVID-19. Libraries were prepared by immunoSEQ multiplex PCR; TCRdb keeps only in-frame clonotypes and omits some of them. Found here are 140,000 to 150,000 clones, around 90% of them singletons; the top ten hold approximately 3.7%. What was sequenced was PBMCs or T cells enriched from blood (not recorded which). The receptors were sampled from a woman aged 40 to 50 who had been exposed to COVID-19.

The chain uses TRBV4-1 and TRBJ1-4, with 7 bases matching TRBD1. V gave up 2 bases and J gave up 14 bases; unmatched junction bases: 11. Germline V lookup: CDR1 MGHRA, CDR2 YSYEKL. The CDR3 is 14 amino acids. The CDR3 is CASSQTGVPYGLFF. CDR3 sequence (DNA): TGCGCCAGCAGCCAAACAGGGGTTCCTTACGGTCTGTTTTTT.

This chain links TRBV28 with TRBJ2-3; perhaps TRBD1 as D (5 bases). The CDR3 runs to 12 residues. Germline V CDR1 and CDR2: MDHEN, SYDVKM. V lost 6 bases to trimming and J lost 7 bases, with 11 bases between them. In DNA, the CDR3 is TGTGCCAGCAGGTCAGGGTTAAATACGCAGTATTTT. This translates into CASRSGLNTQYF.

J is TRBJ2-7 and V is TRBV14; perhaps TRBD1 as D (6 bases). CDR1 and CDR2 from the germline V gene are SGHDN and FVKESK. The CDR3 contains 14 residues. V was shortened by 6 bases and J by 3 bases, with 15 bases between the two germline ends. This CDR3 reads CASSSRGNLYEQYF. The CDR3 coding sequence is TGTGCCAGCAGTTCTAGGGGGAACCTCTACGAGCAGTACTTC. Using reference TRBV14 and TRBJ2-7 for the parts outside the CDR3, the full variable domain is EAGVTQFPSHSVIEKGQTVTLRCDPISGHDNLYWYRRVMGKEIKFLLHFVKESKQDESGMPNNRFLAERTGGTYSTLKVQPAELEDSGVYFCASSSRGNLYEQYFGPGTRLTVT.

This chain uses TRBV4-1 with TRBJ2-3, with a tentative D call TRBD2 (5 bases). V was trimmed by 2 bases and J by 2 bases, leaving 14 bases between them. Germline assignment: CDR1 MGHRA and CDR2 YSYEKL. CDR3 length: 16 residues. The CDR3 loop is CASSQRPGNPTDTQYF. The CDR3 region has the DNA TGCGCCAGCAGCCAAAGACCGGGGAATCCCACAGATACGCAGTATTTT.

The V call is TRBV29-1, the J call TRBJ2-3, with a tentative D call TRBD2 (5 bases). V shed 7 bases and J shed 3 bases, with 14 bases lying between them. The germline CDR1 and CDR2 sequences are SQVTM and ANQGSEA. The CDR3 length is 13 residues. Here the CDR3 DNA reads TGCAGCGCCGACTACTCGGGGACAGATACGCAGTATTTT. Its translation is CSADYSGTDTQYF.

This chain links TRBV18 with TRBJ1-2; the D gene is possibly TRBD1 (6 bases). CDR1 is KGHSH, CDR2 LQKENI, per germline. Deletions cut 2 bases from V and 7 bases from J, with 14 bases between. The CDR3 is 14 residues long. For the CDR3, the DNA is TGTGCCAGCTCACCAAACAGGGACGGTCGTGGCTACACCTTC. This translates into CASSPNRDGRGYTF. Full variable domain (missing parts from reference TRBV18 and TRBJ1-2): NAGVMQNPRHLVRRRGQEARLRCSPMKGHSHVYWYRQLPEEGLKFMVYLQKENIIDESGMPKERFSAEFPKEGPSILRIQQVVRGDSAAYFCASSPNRDGRGYTFGSGTRLTVV.

This clone was seen a single time. The chain recombines TRBV7-6 with TRBJ2-5; weak D call: TRBD1 (5 bases). The CDR3 totals 15 residues. Germline CDR1 and CDR2: SGHVS and FNYEAQ. Trimming stripped 1 base from V and 4 bases from J, with 13 bases between. The CDR3 loop reads CASSLVKGLGETQYF. CDR3 bases: TGTGCCAGCAGCTTAGTAAAGGGGTTGGGAGAGACCCAGTACTTC.

The CDR3 here is CASSLGDRDMNTEAFF. The CDR3 DNA follows: TGTGCCAGCAGCTTAGGGGACAGGGATATGAACACTGAAGCTTTCTTT. This rearrangement joins TRBV7-9 to TRBJ1-1; 9 bases map to TRBD1. The CDR3 consists of 16 residues. Trimming cost V 1 base and J 0 bases; bases outside gene matches: 3. The germline gives CDR1 SEHNR, CDR2 FQNEAQ (reference sequence).

This clone was counted only a few times. V and J are TRBV7-6 and TRBJ1-1, with a possible D match to TRBD1 (6 bases). Germline V CDR1 and CDR2: SGHVS, FNYEAQ. Trimming removed 5 bases at V and 0 bases at J, with 13 bases between. The CDR3 covers 15 residues. Written as DNA, the CDR3 is TGTGCCAGCAGCCCAGGGGCAACCTTGAACACTGAAGCTTTCTTT. Its protein product is CASSPGATLNTEAFF.

The CDR3 reads CASSRDRADTEAFF. The CDR3 DNA sequence: TGCGCCAGCAGTCGGGACAGGGCGGACACTGAAGCTTTCTTT. The chain carries TRBV10-1 and TRBJ1-1, with TRBD1 identical over 9 bases. V was pared by 5 bases and J by 3 bases, with 4 bases of the junction left unmatched. The CDR3 extends over 14 amino acids. In germline, CDR1 is WNHNN, CDR2 SYGVQD (reference sequence).

V gene TRBV7-8 combines with J gene TRBJ2-1, with D maybe TRBD1 (7 bases). The V gene lost 5 bases and the J gene lost 0 bases, with 14 bases spanning the gap. Germline-derived CDR1 and CDR2 are SGHVS and FQNEAQ. The CDR3 extends over 16 amino acids. The CDR3 reads CASSPGGTVSYNEQFF. CDR3 DNA: TGTGCCAGCAGCCCAGGGGGGACCGTCTCCTACAATGAGCAGTTCTTC.

The chain links TRBV10-3 to TRBJ1-1; a possible D gene is TRBD1 (5 bases). This CDR3 is 14 amino acids long. Trimming took 7 bases from V and 4 from J, leaving 16 bases between them. Germline V gene lookup returns CDR1 ENHRY and CDR2 SYGVKD. In DNA form, the CDR3 reads TGTGCCATCAAACACGCGACAGCTGTCACTGAAGCTTTCTTT. Translating gives CAIKHATAVTEAFF.

This rearrangement joins TRBV14 to TRBJ1-1; 9 positions match TRBD1. Germline-derived CDR1 and CDR2 are SGHDN and FVKESK. V gave up 5 bases and J gave up 4 bases; unmatched junction bases: 5. The CDR3 runs to 14 residues. CDR3 sequence (DNA): TGTGCCAGCAGCTCCGGGACAGGGTCCACTGAAGCTTTCTTT. Amino acid sequence: CASSSGTGSTEAFF.

The V call is TRBV4-3, the J call TRBJ2-3; D remains unclear. The CDR3 has 13 residues. V lost 4 bases to trimming and J lost 12 bases, with 17 bases between them. Germline V gene lookup returns CDR1 LGHNA and CDR2 YSLEER. The CDR3 loop reads CASSPARVQGQYF. CDR3 coding DNA: TGCGCCAGCAGCCCGGCCCGGGTGCAAGGCCAGTATTTT.

The chain combines TRBV10-3 with TRBJ1-2; tentative D call: TRBD1 (5 bases). The CDR3 loop spans 13 amino acids. Germline loops: CDR1 ENHRY, CDR2 SYGVKD. The V gene lost 0 bases and the J gene lost 6 bases, with 8 bases spanning the gap. Written as DNA, the CDR3 is TGTGCCATCAGTGAGTCGGGAGGGGATGGCTACACCTTC. It yields the protein CAISESGGDGYTF.

The rearrangement links TRBV29-1 to TRBJ1-2, with TRBD1 matching over 8 bases. Per the germline V gene, CDR1 is SQVTM and CDR2 is ANQGSEA. Trimming at V came to 6 bases and at J to 8 bases, leaving 8 bases not matched to a gene. The CDR3 runs 12 residues. The DNA of the CDR3 is TGCAGCGTCGGACAGGGAACGACCGGCTACACCTTC. Protein: CSVGQGTTGYTF.

This sequence joins TRBV7-3 and TRBJ2-3, with 8 bases identical to TRBD1. Germline V lookup: CDR1 SGHTA, CDR2 FQGTGA. The V segment lost 4 bases and the J segment 5 bases; nucleotides outside the gene matches: 5. The CDR3 consists of 14 residues. CDR3 sequence reads: CASSSGQGEDTQYF. CDR3 in DNA: TGTGCCAGCAGCTCAGGACAGGGAGAAGATACGCAGTATTTT.

The CDR3 nucleotides are TGCGCCAGCAGCTTGCTGACTAGCGGTCGCACAGATACGCAGTATTTT. It is translated as CASSLLTSGRTDTQYF. The chain couples TRBV5-1 to TRBJ2-3; 9 nucleotides agree with TRBD2. V trimming: 1 base; J trimming: 1 base; junction bases outside the gene matches: 4. CDR3 length: 16 amino acids. Looked up from germline, CDR1 is SGHRS and CDR2 is YFSETQ.

There are a few counts of this clone. The chain couples TRBV5-3 to TRBJ2-3; 7 bases agree with TRBD2. TRBV5-3 is marked as an open reading frame, function uncertain. CDR3 length: 14 amino acids. V lost 1 base, J lost 3 bases, and 2 bases stayed unmatched. In DNA form, the CDR3 reads TGTGCCAGAAGCTTGACTAGCGAAACAGATACGCAGTATTTT. It specifies CARSLTSETDTQYF.

This CDR3 reads CASSLINRGGAGANVLTF. The CDR3 bases are TGTGCCAGCAGCCTAATTAATCGTGGGGGCGCTGGGGCCAACGTCCTGACTTTC. The chain is built from TRBV3-1 (or the pseudogene TRBV3-2) and TRBJ2-6, with TRBD1 as a possible D gene (6 bases). Per the germline V gene, CDR1 is LGHDT and CDR2 is YNNKEL (reference sequence). The CDR3 covers 18 residues. The V gene lost 4 bases and the J gene lost 2 bases, with 18 bases spanning the gap.

The CDR3 coding sequence is TGCGCCAGCAGCCAAGTTGGTCTAGCGGGAGACGAGCAGTACTTC. It codes for CASSQVGLAGDEQYF. The rearrangement joins TRBV4-3 to TRBJ2-7; TRBD2 agrees at 10 bases. The J segment lost 5 bases and the V segment lost 1 base, leaving 5 bases of the junction unmatched. Germline V CDR1 and CDR2: LGHNA, YSLEER. The CDR3 has 15 amino acids.

This clone was observed a few times. The chain employs TRBV5-1 and TRBJ1-5; 7 bases are a match to TRBD1. CDR1 is SGHRS and CDR2 is YFSETQ in the germline V gene. After removal of 0 bases from V and 3 bases from J, the junction contained 3 bases not matched to a gene. The CDR3 contains 15 residues. CDR3 in amino acids: CASSLAGQLNQPQHF. The CDR3 DNA sequence: TGCGCCAGCAGCTTGGCGGGACAGCTCAATCAGCCCCAGCATTTT.